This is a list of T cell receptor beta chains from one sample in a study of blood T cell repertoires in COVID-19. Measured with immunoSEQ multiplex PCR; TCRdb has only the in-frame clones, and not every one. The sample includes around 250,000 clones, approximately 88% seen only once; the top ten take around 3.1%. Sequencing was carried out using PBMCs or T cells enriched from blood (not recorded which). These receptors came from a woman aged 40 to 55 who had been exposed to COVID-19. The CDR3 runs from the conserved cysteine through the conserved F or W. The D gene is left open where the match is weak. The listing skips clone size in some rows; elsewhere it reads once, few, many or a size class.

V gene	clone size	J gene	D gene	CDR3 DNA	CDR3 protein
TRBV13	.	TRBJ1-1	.	TGTGCCAGCAGCTTTTTTACTGTAGCCACTGAAGCTTTCTTT	CASSFFTVATEAFF
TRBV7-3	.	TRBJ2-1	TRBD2	TGTGCCAGCAATAGCGGGGGGATTAACAATGAGCAGTTCTTC	CASNSGGINNEQFF
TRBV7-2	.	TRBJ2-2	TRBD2	TGTGCCAGCAGCTGGAGCGGGGGGGCCGGCACCGGGGAGCTGTTTTTT	CASSWSGGAGTGELFF
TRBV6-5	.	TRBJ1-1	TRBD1	TGTGCCAGCAGCGGGACAGAGAACACTGAAGCTTTCTTT	CASSGTENTEAFF
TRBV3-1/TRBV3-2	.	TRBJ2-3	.	TGTGCCAGCAGCCACGGCACAGATACGCAGTATTTT	CASSHGTDTQYF
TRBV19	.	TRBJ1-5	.	TGTGCCAGTAGTATTAACAGATTCAATCAGCCCCAGCATTTT	CASSINRFNQPQHF
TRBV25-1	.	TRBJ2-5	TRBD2	TGTGCCAGCAGTGACCCCCCGAGCGGGAGGGAGACCCAGTACTTC	CASSDPPSGRETQYF
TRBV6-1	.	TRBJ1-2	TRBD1	TGTGCCAGCAGTGACCAATACAGGGGAGTGGATGGCTACACCTTC	CASSDQYRGVDGYTF
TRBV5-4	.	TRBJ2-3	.	TGTGCCAGCAGCTCAGAGACTAACGCAGATACGCAGTATTTT	CASSSETNADTQYF
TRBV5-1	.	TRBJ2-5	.	TGTGCCAGCAGCCCCGGGACACGGACTCAAGAGACCCAGTACTTC	CASSPGTRTQETQYF
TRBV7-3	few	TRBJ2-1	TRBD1	TGTGCCAGCAGCTTAGTAGGGGGCGGGTACAATGAGCAGTTCTTC	CASSLVGGGYNEQFF
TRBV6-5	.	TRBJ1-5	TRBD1	TGTGCCAGCAGCCCCGGGACAGCTTCCAATCAGCCCCAGCATTTT	CASSPGTASNQPQHF
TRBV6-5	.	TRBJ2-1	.	TGTGCCAGCAGTTACAAGGGGCCCCCTGGAAATGAGCAGTTCTTC	CASSYKGPPGNEQFF
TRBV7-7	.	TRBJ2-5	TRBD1	TGTGCCAGCAGCACGGGACAGGCGGAGACCCAGTACTTC	CASSTGQAETQYF
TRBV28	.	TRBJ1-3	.	TGTGCCAGCGTCCGCGGGGGTAGAAACACCATATATTTT	CASVRGGRNTIYF
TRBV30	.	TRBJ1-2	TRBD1	TGTGCCTGGAGTGACAGGGGAGCGGCTAACTATGGCTACACCTTC	CAWSDRGAANYGYTF
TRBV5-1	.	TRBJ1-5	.	TGCGCCAGCAGCTCACAGGGAGGCAATCAGCCCCAGCATTTT	CASSSQGGNQPQHF
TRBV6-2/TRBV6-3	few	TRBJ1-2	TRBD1	TGTGCCAGCAGTTACGACAGGGTCTATGGCTACACCTTC	CASSYDRVYGYTF
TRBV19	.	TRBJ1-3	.	TGTGCCACGAAGGACGGGGGGAAACAGGCTGGAAACACCATATATTTT	CATKDGGKQAGNTIYF
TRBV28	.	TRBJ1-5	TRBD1	TGTGCCAGCAGCCCGGGACAGTTGGATCAGCCCCAGCATTTT	CASSPGQLDQPQHF
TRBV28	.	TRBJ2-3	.	TGTGCCAGCAGTTTACCCCTAGGGGCCCCAGATACGCAGTATTTT	CASSLPLGAPDTQYF
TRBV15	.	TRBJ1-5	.	TGTGCCACCAGCGGACATGTGGATCAGCCCCAGCATTTT	CATSGHVDQPQHF
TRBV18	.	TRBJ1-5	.	TGTGCCAGCTCACCACCCGGGGGAGGGGGAAATCAGCCCCAGCATTTT	CASSPPGGGGNQPQHF
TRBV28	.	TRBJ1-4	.	TGTGCCAGCAGTTTAGCCTCTCGGGGGGGGGAAAAACTGTTTTTT	CASSLASRGGEKLFF
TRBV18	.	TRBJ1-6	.	TGTGCCAGCTCACTACAGGAGAAAAATTCACCCCTCCACTTT	CASSLQEKNSPLHF
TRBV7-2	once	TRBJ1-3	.	TGTGCCAGCAGCGCAGGACAGAGAAAAACCCCCAAGGCAGGAAACACCATATATTTT	CASSAGQRKTPKAGNTIYF
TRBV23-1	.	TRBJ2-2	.	TGCGCCAGCAGTCAATTAGGATACAGACCGAACACCGGGGAGCTGTTTTTT	CASSQLGYRPNTGELFF
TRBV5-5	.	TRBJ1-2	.	TGTGCCAGCAATTCCCCTGTGAACTATGGCTACACCTTC	CASNSPVNYGYTF
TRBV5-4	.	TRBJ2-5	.	TGTGCCAGCAGCGGGGGGTTGGGGCGAGAGACCCAGTACTTC	CASSGGLGRETQYF
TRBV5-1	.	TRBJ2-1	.	TGTGCCAGCAGCACCTCTAGCGTCAATGAGCAGTTCTTC	CASSTSSVNEQFF
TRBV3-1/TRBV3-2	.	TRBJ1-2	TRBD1	TGTGCCAGCACCTCGTCCGGGACAGAGTTAGCTAACTATGGCTACACCTTC	CASTSSGTELANYGYTF
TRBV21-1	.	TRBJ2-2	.	TGTGCCAGCAGCATCCGTCATGACCAGCGTGAATCCGGGGAGCTGTTTTTT	CASSIRHDQRESGELFF
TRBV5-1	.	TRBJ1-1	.	TGCGCCAGCAGCTTGGAGTCAGGGCGGACTGAAGCTTTCTTT	CASSLESGRTEAFF